This entry lists 21 T cell receptor beta chains sequenced from one sample in a study of T cells in Graves' hyperthyroidism and ophthalmopathy. From RNA transcripts, TCR beta CDR3 regions were amplified. The HTBI primer set was used in a first-round RT-PCR of the TCR CDR3. TCRdb passed the multiplex PCR reads through MiXCR, listing each CDR3 protein once. In the table there are roughly 240,000 distinct CDR3 sequences, roughly 15% of which are singletons. What was sequenced was blood. These receptor sequences come from a woman under 30 with Graves' ophthalmopathy.

This clonotype appeared many times. The CDR3 here is CASSSWRGAGNTIYF. The CDR3 bases are TGTGCCAGCAGCTCCTGGAGGGGGGCTGGAAACACCATATATTTT. The chain is built from TRBV11-2 and TRBJ1-3, with D possibly being TRBD1 (6 bases). Looked up from germline, CDR1 is SGHAT and CDR2 is FQNNGV. This CDR3 contains 15 residues. Trimming left V 4 bases short and J 2 bases short, with 12 bases between.

J is TRBJ2-7 and V is TRBV28, with 15 nucleotides matching TRBD2. Germline V gene data show CDR1 as MDHEN and CDR2 as SYDVKM. The CDR3 extends over 18 amino acids. V gave up 7 bases and J gave up 5 bases; unmatched junction bases: 15. The CDR3 sequence is CASNPTVRTSGRAHEQYF. The DNA for the CDR3 is TGTGCCAGCAACCCAACGGTGAGGACTAGCGGGAGGGCCCACGAGCAGTACTTC.

This clonotype was seen ten or more times. This chain joins TRBV27 and TRBJ2-1, with a possible D match to TRBD2 (6 bases). The CDR3 is made up of 18 amino acids. Germline CDR1 MNHEY, CDR2 SMNVEV (reference sequence). V shed 7 bases and J shed 0 bases, with 22 bases lying between them. DNA for the CDR3: TGTGCCAGCACCCTCACGCCCCGAGGACTAAGCTCCTACAATGAGCAGTTCTTC. This translates into CASTLTPRGLSSYNEQFF.

This clonotype was seen at least ten times. The chain joins TRBV7-9 to TRBJ2-2; D not resolved. The CDR3 spans 15 residues. CDR1 SEHNR and CDR2 FQNEAQ come from the germline V gene (reference sequence). The V end lost 5 bases, the J end lost 1 base, and 11 bases lay between the germline ends. The CDR3 DNA follows: TGTGCCAGCAGCCAGAGTTGGGGGAACACCGGGGAGCTGTTTTTT. Its protein product is CASSQSWGNTGELFF.

This sequence joins TRBV28 and TRBJ2-5; TRBD1 matches at 8 bases. CDR3 length: 15 amino acids. Germline CDR1 reads MDHEN; CDR2 reads SYDVKM. Trimming removed 1 base from V and 4 bases from J; junction bases left unmatched: 5. The CDR3 DNA is TGTGCCAGCAGTTTATTAGGACAGGGAGGAGAGACCCAGTACTTC. It encodes CASSLLGQGGETQYF.

This clonotype was picked up a small number of times. The V call is TRBV27, the J call TRBJ1-2; D ambiguous. This CDR3 region has 14 residues. The V gene lost 2 bases and the J gene lost 5 bases, with 12 bases spanning the gap. Germline CDR1 MNHEY, CDR2 SMNVEV (reference sequence). CDR3 DNA: TGTGCCAGCAGTTTAGGAGGCCTTCCATATGGCTACACCTTC. Translated: CASSLGGLPYGYTF.

This chain joins TRBV5-1 and TRBJ2-5; 9 positions match TRBD2. Germline CDR1 reads SGHRS; CDR2 reads YFSETQ. V lost 5 bases and J lost 0; bases outside the gene matches: 2. The CDR3 is 14 residues long. The CDR3 loop is CASSSGGHQETQYF. In DNA, the CDR3 is TGCGCCAGCAGTAGCGGGGGCCACCAAGAGACCCAGTACTTC.

This clonotype was counted ten times or more. The J gene is TRBJ1-5, the V gene TRBV7-9, with TRBD1 matching 9 bases. V lost 4 bases and J lost 7; bases outside the gene matches: 2. The germline CDR1 and CDR2 sequences are SEHNR and FQNEAQ (reference sequence). The CDR3 extends over 13 amino acids. For the CDR3, the DNA is TGTGCCAGCAGCTCGGACAGGGGACAGCCCCAGCATTTT. Translating gives CASSSDRGQPQHF.

This clonotype was recorded many times. The chain combines TRBV20-1 with TRBJ1-6; tentative D call: TRBD1 (5 bases). Germline V gene sequence: CDR1 DFQATT, CDR2 SNEGSKA (reference sequence). V was cut by 5 bases and J by 5 bases, with 13 bases left in between. The CDR3 is 14 residues long. This CDR3 is CSASSGTDNSPLHF. The CDR3 DNA reads as TGCAGTGCTTCTTCCGGGACCGATAATTCACCCCTCCACTTT.

V and J are TRBV10-3 and TRBJ1-2; 8 bases are a match to TRBD1. This CDR3 region has 14 residues. The germline V gene has CDR1 ENHRY and CDR2 SYGVKD. The J segment lost 7 bases and the V segment lost 2 bases, leaving 6 bases of the junction unmatched. The CDR3 is CAISEQGAKGGYTF. As DNA, the CDR3 is TGTGCCATCAGTGAGCAGGGGGCGAAGGGTGGCTACACCTTC.

This clonotype was counted at least ten times. The rearrangement uses TRBV28 and TRBJ2-7, with 10 bases matching TRBD1. This CDR3 is built from 15 residues. CDR1 is MDHEN and CDR2 is SYDVKM in the germline V gene. V shed 3 bases and J 4 bases; nucleotides not matched to a gene: 6. The CDR3 DNA reads as TGTGCCAGCAGTTTCCCCGGGACAGGGGATTACGAGCAGTACTTC. Encoded protein: CASSFPGTGDYEQYF.

The rearrangement uses TRBV4-2 and TRBJ2-1, with 10 bases fitting TRBD2. J gave up 7 bases and V 6 bases, and 6 bases lay outside the gene matches. CDR3 size: 14 residues. CDR1 and CDR2 from the germline V gene are LGHNA and YNFKEQ. The CDR3 sequence: CASSEASGGNEQFF. The CDR3 region has the DNA TGTGCCAGCAGTGAAGCTAGCGGGGGTAATGAGCAGTTCTTC.

This clonotype was counted a few times. Just one base apart from a much larger clone, this may be a read error. Since the CDR3 does not end with the conserved phenylalanine or tryptophan, this likely comes from a read error. The rearrangement uses TRBV5-6 and TRBJ1-1, with D perhaps matching TRBD1 (5 bases). Trimming pared 2 bases from V and 0 bases from J, leaving 14 bases between. The germline gives CDR1 SGHDT, CDR2 YYEEEE. This CDR3 is built from 16 residues. This chain's CDR3 is CASSFRQTLMNTEAFS. In DNA, the CDR3 is TGTGCCAGCAGCTTTCGACAGACCCTTATGAACACTGAAGCTTTCTCT.

The table lists this clonotype with a count of one. The V call is TRBV29-1, the J call TRBJ2-1, with TRBD2 matching over 11 bases. Looked up from germline, CDR1 is SQVTM and CDR2 is ANQGSEA. The CDR3 totals 20 residues. V gave up 6 bases and J gave up 0 bases; unmatched junction bases: 19. The DNA for the CDR3 is TGCAGCGTCTCCTACCCCGGGACTAGCGGAACAAATCTCTCCTACAATGAGCAGTTCTTC. Its protein is CSVSYPGTSGTNLSYNEQFF.

This clonotype was detected a few times. This chain joins TRBV10-2 and TRBJ2-2; D is possibly TRBD2 (5 bases). CDR3 length equals 12 residues. V lost 5 bases and J 9 bases, leaving 10 bases between the germline ends. Germline values: CDR1 WSHSY, CDR2 SAAADI. The CDR3 loop is CASSLLARELFF. The CDR3 DNA reads as TGCGCCAGCAGTCTCTTAGCGAGGGAGCTGTTTTTT.

At least ten counts were recorded for this clonotype. The chain recombines TRBV20-1 with TRBJ2-1; no clear D gene. This CDR3 contains 11 residues. From germline, CDR1 is DFQATT and CDR2 SNEGSKA (reference sequence). Trimming took off 6 bases at V and 10 bases at J, with 13 bases between the two ends. The CDR3 DNA reads TGCAGTGCCCCTACTACCCGGGAGCAGTTCTTC. This sequence encodes CSAPTTREQFF.

This clonotype was found many times. J is TRBJ1-1 and V is TRBV14; TRBD1 aligns across 9 bases. The CDR3 length is 15 residues. Germline loops: CDR1 SGHDN, CDR2 FVKESK. With V trimmed by 4 bases and J by 5 bases, 8 bases remained unmatched. DNA of the CDR3: TGTGCCAGCAGCCTACAGGGGGCACGGGGGACTGAAGCTTTCTTT. As protein: CASSLQGARGTEAFF.

Ten or more counts support this clonotype. This sequence joins TRBV6-1 and TRBJ2-3; TRBD1 aligns across 7 bases. The CDR3 consists of 15 residues. Losses at the gene ends were 5 bases for V and 2 bases for J; bases not matched to a gene: 7. The germline V gene has CDR1 MNHNS and CDR2 SASEGT. In DNA, the CDR3 is TGTGCCAGCAGTTTTCGAGGACAGGTCACAGATACGCAGTATTTT. Translating it yields CASSFRGQVTDTQYF.

Of note for this clonotype: This may arise from a read error, as a much more abundant clone is one base away. The CDR3 sequence is CARREGTQPQHF. The CDR3 bases are TGTGCCCGCAGGGAGGGAACTCAGCCCCAGCATTTT. The V call is TRBV28, the J call TRBJ1-5, with a possible D match to TRBD1 (5 bases). This CDR3 comprises 12 residues. The germline V gene encodes CDR1 MDHEN and CDR2 SYDVKM.

This clonotype was seen at least ten times. V is TRBV9 and J is TRBJ1-1, with a tentative D call TRBD1 (5 bases). CDR3 length equals 15 residues. V was clipped by 3 bases and J by 5 bases, with 17 bases between them. Germline V lookup: CDR1 SGDLS, CDR2 YYNGEE. CDR3 residues: CASSESPGTVTEAFF. The DNA of the CDR3 is TGTGCCAGCAGCGAGTCTCCCGGGACTGTTACTGAAGCTTTCTTT. The entire variable domain, with the rest obtained from reference TRBV9 and TRBJ1-1, is as follows: DSGVTQTPKHLITATGQRVTLRCSPRSGDLSVYWYQQSLDQGLQFLIQYYNGEERAKGNILERFSAQQFPDLHSELNLSSLELGDSALYFCASSESPGTVTEAFFGQGTRLTVV.

This clonotype was detected ten times or more. V gene TRBV29-1 combines with J gene TRBJ1-4; 8 nucleotides match TRBD1. V dropped 4 bases and J dropped 7; count of bases not matched to a gene: 11. CDR3 length: 15 amino acids. Germline CDR1 SQVTM, CDR2 ANQGSEA. The CDR3 sequence: CSVGLLGQGGEKLFF. CDR3 coding DNA: TGCAGCGTTGGGTTACTTGGACAGGGTGGTGAAAAACTGTTTTTT. The complete variable domain, with remaining parts taken from reference TRBV29-1 and TRBJ1-4, reads SAVISQKPSRDICQRGTSLTIQCQVDSQVTMMFWYRQQPGQSLTLIATANQGSEATYESGFVIDKFPISRPNLTFSTLTVSNMSPEDSSIYLCSVGLLGQGGEKLFFGSGTQLSVL.